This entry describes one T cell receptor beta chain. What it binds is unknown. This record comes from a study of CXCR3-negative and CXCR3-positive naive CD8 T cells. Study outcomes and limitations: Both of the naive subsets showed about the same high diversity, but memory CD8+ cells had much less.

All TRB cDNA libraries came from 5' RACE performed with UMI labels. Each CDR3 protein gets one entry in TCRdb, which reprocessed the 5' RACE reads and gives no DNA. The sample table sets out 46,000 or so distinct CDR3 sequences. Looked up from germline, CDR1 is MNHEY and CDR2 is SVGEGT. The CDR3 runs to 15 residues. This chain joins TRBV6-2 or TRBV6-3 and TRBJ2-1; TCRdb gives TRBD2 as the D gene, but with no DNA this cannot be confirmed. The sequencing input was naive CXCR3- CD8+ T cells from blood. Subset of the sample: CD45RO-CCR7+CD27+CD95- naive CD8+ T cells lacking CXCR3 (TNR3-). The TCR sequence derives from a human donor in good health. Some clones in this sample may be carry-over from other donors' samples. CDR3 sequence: CASSYEAGGHNEQFF.